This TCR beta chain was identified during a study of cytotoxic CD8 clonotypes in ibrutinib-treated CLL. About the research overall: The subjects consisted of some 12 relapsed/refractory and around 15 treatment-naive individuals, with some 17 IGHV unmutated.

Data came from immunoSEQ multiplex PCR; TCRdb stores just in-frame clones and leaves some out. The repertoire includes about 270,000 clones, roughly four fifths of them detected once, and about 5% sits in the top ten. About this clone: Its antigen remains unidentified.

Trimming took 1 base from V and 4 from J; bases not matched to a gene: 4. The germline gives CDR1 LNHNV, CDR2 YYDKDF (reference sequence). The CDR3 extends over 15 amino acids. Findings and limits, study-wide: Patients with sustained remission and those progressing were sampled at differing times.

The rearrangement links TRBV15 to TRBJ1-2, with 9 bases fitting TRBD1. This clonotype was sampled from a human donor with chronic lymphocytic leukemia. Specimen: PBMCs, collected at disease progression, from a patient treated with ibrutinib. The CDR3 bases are TGTGCCACCAGCAGAGGACAGGGGGGAGTCTATGGCTACACCTTC. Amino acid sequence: CATSRGQGGVYGYTF.